Detailed here is one T cell receptor beta chain. Its antigen remains undetermined. No qualities accompany the bases; no much larger clone lies one base away. The collaborating institutions used their own protocols to collect whole blood in K2EDTA tubes. For TCRbeta analysis, collaborators shipped samples in one of three forms: frozen whole blood, isolated PBMCs, or DNA extracted from either of those sample types. The immunoSEQ Assay, a bias-controlled multiplex PCR, was used to amplify TCRbeta CDR3 regions from genomic DNA. In the source study's methods: Within the assay, amplification of reference gene primers was used to estimate how many nucleated cells each sample contained. Sequence reads were collapsed and filtered to measure the absolute abundance of every unique TCRbeta CDR3 rearrangement. Productive Simpson clonality was computed per sample as the square root of Simpson's diversity index over productive rearrangements. TCRdb mirrors the immuneACCESS table, restricted to in-frame sequences. Some clones are absent from its copies; in checked studies, under half trace to an unresolved V gene, and the reason for the others is unknown. V, J and clone size were drawn from that table, and D and trimming were deduced from the DNA. Within this sample are 150,000 to 200,000 clones, with 88% of them counted one time only. The ten largest clones take up 2.1% of the sample.

These data come from a study of blood T cell repertoires in COVID-19 (dated by TCRdb to 2020 to 2022). As for the study more broadly: The collaborator samples originated in the United States, Italy and Spain and spanned the acute and convalescent phases of COVID-19. The samples were drawn from the first 160 participants of the ongoing ImmuneRACE study and from over 950 subjects provided by 6 global collaborators. The repertoires were released in a freely available public database intended as a resource for research on the immune response to SARS-CoV-2. Subjects who had been exposed to COVID-19, were actively infected with it, or had recovered from it provided the deeply sampled blood TCRbeta repertoires that made up the dataset. Sample metadata almost always included a de-identified subject ID, COVID-19 status, age in years and sex. The prospective study material was composed of cDNA or gDNA derived from T cells, B-cell-depleted T cells, or PBMCs. HLA class I and class II types, where available, came from metadata supplied by the sample provider rather than from assay-based typing. Overall study outcomes, separate from this receptor: Clinical and demographic metadata were provided uncurated, with the amount varying by source and participant.

According to the germline V gene, CDR1 reads MNHEY and CDR2 reads SVGEGT. From the cysteine up to the phenylalanine, the CDR3 has a length of 16 residues. Kept here is only the CDR3 DNA, which spans 48 bases and is read in frame from base 1. At the junction V is shortened by 5 bases and J by 1 base; bases outside the gene matches: 8. The TCR comes from a man between 65 and 85 years old with active or convalescent COVID-19. Sequencing input: peripheral blood. The chain is encoded by TRBV6-2 or TRBV6-3 joined to TRBJ2-4, and TRBD1 aligns with 7 junction nucleotides. The CDR3 sequence is CASSDPTGMAKNIQYF. The sequenced DNA is TGTGCCAGCAGTGACCCGACAGGGATGGCCAAAAACATTCAGTACTTC.